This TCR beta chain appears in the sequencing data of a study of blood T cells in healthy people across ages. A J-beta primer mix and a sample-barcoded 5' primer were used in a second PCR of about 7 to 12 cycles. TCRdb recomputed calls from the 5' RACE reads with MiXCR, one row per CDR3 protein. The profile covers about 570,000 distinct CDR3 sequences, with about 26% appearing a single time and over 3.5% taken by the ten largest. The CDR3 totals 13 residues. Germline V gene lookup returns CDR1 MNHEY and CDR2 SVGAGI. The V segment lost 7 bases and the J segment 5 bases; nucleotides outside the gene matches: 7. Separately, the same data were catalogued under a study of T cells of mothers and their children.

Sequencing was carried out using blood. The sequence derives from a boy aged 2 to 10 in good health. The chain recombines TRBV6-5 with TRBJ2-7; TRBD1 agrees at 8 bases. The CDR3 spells CASKRTGSDEQYF. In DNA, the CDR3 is TGTGCCAGCAAACGGACAGGGTCCGACGAGCAGTACTTC.